This T cell receptor beta chain comes out of a study of radiotherapy plus CTLA-4 blockade in lung cancer. Study-level background: With less than 40% of patients having disease control, objective responses were seen in roughly 18%. Findings of the study overall: Some TCR clones had been derived from tumors. These clones expanded in peripheral blood after radiotherapy plus ipilimumab.

Comment on this clone: Its target is unknown.

This CDR3 spans 16 amino acids. The V end lost 3 bases, the J end lost 1 base, and 16 bases lay between the germline ends. CDR1 and CDR2 (germline): SGHKS, YYEKEE (reference sequence). Focal radiation plus CTLA-4 blockade with ipilimumab was given to patients with chemo-refractory metastatic non-small-cell lung cancer. Sequencing used immunoSEQ multiplex PCR; TCRdb keeps in-frame clones, though not all of them. The sample consists of some 50,000 clones, 84% of them appearing once. The clonotype comes from a human donor with non-small cell lung cancer whose response to radiotherapy plus ipilimumab could not be evaluated. The starting material was peripheral blood, obtained from a patient treated with radiotherapy plus ipilimumab. The rearrangement joins TRBV5-5 to TRBJ2-5; D ambiguous. The CDR3 DNA follows: TGTGCCAGCAGCTGGGCCCCCCCTGGATCCCAAGAGACCCAGTACTTC. Translating gives CASSWAPPGSQETQYF. Using reference TRBV5-5 and TRBJ2-5 for the parts outside the CDR3, the full variable domain is DAGVTQSPTHLIKTRGQQVTLRCSPISGHKSVSWYQQVLGQGPQFIFQYYEKEERGRGNFPDRFSARQFPNYSSELNVNALLLGDSALYLCASSWAPPGSQETQYFGPGTRLLVL.